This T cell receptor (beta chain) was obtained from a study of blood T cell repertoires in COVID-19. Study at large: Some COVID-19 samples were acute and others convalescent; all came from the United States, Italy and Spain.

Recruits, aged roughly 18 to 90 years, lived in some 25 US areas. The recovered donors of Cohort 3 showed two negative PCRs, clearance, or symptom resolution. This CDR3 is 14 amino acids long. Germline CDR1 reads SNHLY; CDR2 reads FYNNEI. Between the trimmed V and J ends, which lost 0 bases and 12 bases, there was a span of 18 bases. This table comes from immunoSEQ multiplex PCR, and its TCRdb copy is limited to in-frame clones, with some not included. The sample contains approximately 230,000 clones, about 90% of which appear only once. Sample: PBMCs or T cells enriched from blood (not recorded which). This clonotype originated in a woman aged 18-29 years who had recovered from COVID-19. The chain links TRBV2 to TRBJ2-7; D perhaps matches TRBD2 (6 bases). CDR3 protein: CASSEASGLPKRYF. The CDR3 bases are TGTGCCAGCAGTGAAGCTTCGGGACTGCCTAAGCGGTACTTC.